A single T cell receptor (beta chain) is shown here with its context. A much larger clone is a single base away; this may be a read error. This sample is part of a study of CD8+CD57+ T cells in acquired aplastic anemia. Template material for TCR beta VDJ and CDR3 profiling consisted of genomic DNA. Using its own MiXCR run on the reads, TCRdb lists one record per CDR3 protein. The table shows 180,000 or so distinct CDR3 sequences, with less than 55% occurring only once. The CDR3 consists of 13 residues. The germline V gene encodes CDR1 SGHTA and CDR2 FQGNSA. This chain connects TRBV7-2 to TRBJ1-1; weak D call: TRBD1 (5 bases). Sample: sorted CD4+, CD8+, or CD8+CD57+ T cells (not recorded which) from PBMCs. The receptor was isolated from a human donor in good health. This chain's CDR3 is CASRPGGNTQAFF. The CDR3 bases are TGTGCCAGCAGGCCCGGGGGGAACACTCAAGCTTTCTTT.